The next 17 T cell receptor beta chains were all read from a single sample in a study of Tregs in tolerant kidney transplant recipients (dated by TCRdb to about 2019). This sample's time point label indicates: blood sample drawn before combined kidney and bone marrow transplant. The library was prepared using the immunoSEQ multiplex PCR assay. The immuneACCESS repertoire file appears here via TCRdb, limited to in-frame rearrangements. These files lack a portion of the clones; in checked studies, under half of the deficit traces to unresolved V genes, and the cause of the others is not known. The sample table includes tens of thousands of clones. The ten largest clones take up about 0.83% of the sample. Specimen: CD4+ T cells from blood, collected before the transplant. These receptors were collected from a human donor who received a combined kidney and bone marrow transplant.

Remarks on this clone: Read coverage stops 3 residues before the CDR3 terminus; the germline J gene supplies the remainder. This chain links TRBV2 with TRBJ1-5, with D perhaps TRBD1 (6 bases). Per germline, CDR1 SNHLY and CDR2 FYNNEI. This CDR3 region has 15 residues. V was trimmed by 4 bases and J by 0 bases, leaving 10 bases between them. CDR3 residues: CASSGTEYSNQPQHF. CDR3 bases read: TGTGCCAGCAGTGGGACAGAATATAGCAATCAGCCC.

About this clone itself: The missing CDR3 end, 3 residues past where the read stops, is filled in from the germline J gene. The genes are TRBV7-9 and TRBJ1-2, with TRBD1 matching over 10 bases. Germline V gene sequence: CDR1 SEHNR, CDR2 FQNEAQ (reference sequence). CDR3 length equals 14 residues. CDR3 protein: CASSLLDRGGGYTF. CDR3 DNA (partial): TGTGCCAGCAGCTTACTGGACAGGGGGGGCGGC.

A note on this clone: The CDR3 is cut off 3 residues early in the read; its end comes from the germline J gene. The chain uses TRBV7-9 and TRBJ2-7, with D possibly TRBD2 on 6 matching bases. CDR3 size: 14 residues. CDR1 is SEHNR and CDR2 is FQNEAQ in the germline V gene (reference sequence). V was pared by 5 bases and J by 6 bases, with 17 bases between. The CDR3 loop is CASSPRRGPLEQYF. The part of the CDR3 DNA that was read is TGTGCCAGCAGCCCCCGGAGGGGCCCACTCGAG. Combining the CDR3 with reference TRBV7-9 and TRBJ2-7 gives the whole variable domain DTGVSQNPRHKITKRGQNVTFRCDPISEHNRLYWYRQTLGQGPEFLTYFQNEAQLEKSRLLSDRFSAERPKGSFSTLEIQRTEQGDSAMYLCASSPRRGPLEQYFGPGTRLTVT.

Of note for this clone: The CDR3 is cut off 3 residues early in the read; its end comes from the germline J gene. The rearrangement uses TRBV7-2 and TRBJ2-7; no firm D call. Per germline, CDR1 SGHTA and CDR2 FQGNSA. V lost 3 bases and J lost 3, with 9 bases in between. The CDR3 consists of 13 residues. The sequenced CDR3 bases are TGTGCCAGCAGCTTTAGCTCAATCTACGAG. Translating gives CASSFSSIYE. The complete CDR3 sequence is CASSFSSIYEQYF.

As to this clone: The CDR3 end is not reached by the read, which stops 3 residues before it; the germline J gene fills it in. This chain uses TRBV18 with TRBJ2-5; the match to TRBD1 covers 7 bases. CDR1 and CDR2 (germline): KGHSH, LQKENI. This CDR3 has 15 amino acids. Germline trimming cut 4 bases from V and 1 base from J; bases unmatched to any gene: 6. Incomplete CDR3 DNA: TGTGCCAGCTCACATACGACAGGGCTCCAAGAGACC. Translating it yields CASSHTTGLQET. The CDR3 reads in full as CASSHTTGLQETQYF.

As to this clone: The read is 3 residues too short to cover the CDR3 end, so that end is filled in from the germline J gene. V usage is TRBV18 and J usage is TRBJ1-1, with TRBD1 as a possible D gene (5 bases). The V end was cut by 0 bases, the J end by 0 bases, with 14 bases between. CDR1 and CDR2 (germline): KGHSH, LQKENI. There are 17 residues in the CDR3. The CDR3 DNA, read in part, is TGTGCCAGCTCACCACCCCGGGGGAGTGGTATGAACACTGAA. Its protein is CASSPPRGSGMNTE. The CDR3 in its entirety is CASSPPRGSGMNTEAFF.

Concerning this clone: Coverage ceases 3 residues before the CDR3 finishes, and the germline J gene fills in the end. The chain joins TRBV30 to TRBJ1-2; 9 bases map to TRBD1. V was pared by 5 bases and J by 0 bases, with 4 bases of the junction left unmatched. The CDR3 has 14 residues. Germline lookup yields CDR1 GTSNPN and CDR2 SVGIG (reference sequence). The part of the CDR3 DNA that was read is TGTGCCTGGGGCCGGGACAGGGCTAACTATGGC. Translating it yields CAWGRDRANYG. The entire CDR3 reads CAWGRDRANYGYTF.

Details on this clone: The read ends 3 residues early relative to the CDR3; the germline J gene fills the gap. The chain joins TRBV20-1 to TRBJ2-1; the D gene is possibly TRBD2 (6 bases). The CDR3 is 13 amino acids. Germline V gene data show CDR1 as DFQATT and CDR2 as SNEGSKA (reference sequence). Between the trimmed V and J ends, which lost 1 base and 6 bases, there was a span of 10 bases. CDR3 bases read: TGCAGTGCTAGAGGTACTAGCCGCAATGAG. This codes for CSARGTSRNE. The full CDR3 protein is CSARGTSRNEQFF.

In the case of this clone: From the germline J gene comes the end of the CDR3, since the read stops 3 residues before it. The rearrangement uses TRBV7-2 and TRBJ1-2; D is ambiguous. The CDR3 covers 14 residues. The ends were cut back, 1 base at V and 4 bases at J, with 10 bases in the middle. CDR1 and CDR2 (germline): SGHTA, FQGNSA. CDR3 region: CASSLDAGRYGYTF. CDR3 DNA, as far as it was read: TGTGCCAGCAGCTTAGACGCAGGTCGCTATGGC.

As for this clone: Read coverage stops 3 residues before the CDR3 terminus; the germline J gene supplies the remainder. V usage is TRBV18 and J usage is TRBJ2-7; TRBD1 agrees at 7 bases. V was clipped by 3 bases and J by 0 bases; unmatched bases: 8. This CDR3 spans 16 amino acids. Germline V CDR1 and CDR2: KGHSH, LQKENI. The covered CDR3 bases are TGTGCCAGCTCACCCCTTGACAGGGCAGGCTCCTACGAG. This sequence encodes CASSPLDRAGSYE. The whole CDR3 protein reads CASSPLDRAGSYEQYF.

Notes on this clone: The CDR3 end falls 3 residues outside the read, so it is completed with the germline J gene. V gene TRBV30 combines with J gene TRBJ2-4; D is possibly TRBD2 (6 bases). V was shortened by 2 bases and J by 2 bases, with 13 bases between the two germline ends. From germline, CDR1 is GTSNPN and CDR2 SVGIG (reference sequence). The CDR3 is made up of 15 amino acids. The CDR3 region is CAWSPLSGSKNIQYF. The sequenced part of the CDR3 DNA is TGTGCCTGGAGTCCCCTCAGCGGGTCCAAAAACATT.

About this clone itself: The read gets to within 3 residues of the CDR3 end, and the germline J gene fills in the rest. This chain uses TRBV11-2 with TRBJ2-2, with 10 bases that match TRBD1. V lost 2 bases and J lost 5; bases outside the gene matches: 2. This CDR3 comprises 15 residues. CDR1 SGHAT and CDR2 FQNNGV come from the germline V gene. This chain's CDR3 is CASSLRDRGTGELFF. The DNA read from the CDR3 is TGTGCCAGCAGCTTAAGGGACAGGGGAACCGGGGAG.

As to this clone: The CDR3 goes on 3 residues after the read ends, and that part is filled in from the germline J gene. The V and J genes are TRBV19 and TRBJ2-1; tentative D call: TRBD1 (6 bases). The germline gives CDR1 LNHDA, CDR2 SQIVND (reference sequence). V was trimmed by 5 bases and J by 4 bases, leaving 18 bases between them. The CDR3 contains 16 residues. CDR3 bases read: TGTGCCAGTAGTGATCCGGGACACTTACCATACAATGAG. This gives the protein CASSDPGHLPYNE. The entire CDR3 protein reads CASSDPGHLPYNEQFF.

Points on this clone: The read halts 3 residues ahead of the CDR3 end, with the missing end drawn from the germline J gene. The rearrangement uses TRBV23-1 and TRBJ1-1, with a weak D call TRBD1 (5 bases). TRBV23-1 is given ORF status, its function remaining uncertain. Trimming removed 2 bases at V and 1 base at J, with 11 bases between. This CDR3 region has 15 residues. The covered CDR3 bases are TGCGCCAGCAGTCAAGGGAGGACACAGAACACTGAA. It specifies CASSQGRTQNTE. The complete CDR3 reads CASSQGRTQNTEAFF.

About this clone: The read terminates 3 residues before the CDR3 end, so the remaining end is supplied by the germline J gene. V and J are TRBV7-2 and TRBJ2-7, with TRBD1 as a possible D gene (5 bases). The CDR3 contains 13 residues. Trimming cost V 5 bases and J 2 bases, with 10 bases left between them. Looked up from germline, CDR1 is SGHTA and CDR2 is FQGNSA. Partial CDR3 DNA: TGTGCCAGCAGCCGGACAACCCCCTACGAG. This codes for CASSRTTPYE. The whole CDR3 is CASSRTTPYEQYF.

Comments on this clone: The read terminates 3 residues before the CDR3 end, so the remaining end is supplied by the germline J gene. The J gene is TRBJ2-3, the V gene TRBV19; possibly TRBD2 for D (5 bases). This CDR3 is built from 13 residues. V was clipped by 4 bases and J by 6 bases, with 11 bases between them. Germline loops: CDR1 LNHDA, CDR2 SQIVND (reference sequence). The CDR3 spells CASSTRLYDTQYF. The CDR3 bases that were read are TGTGCCAGTAGTACCCGACTATACGATACG.

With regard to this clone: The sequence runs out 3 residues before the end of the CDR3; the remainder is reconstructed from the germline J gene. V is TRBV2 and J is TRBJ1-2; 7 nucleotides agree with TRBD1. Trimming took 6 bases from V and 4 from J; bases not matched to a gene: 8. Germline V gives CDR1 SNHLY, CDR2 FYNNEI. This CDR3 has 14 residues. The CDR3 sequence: CASRGTVHSYGYTF. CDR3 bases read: TGTGCCAGCAGGGGGACAGTACATTCCTATGGC.